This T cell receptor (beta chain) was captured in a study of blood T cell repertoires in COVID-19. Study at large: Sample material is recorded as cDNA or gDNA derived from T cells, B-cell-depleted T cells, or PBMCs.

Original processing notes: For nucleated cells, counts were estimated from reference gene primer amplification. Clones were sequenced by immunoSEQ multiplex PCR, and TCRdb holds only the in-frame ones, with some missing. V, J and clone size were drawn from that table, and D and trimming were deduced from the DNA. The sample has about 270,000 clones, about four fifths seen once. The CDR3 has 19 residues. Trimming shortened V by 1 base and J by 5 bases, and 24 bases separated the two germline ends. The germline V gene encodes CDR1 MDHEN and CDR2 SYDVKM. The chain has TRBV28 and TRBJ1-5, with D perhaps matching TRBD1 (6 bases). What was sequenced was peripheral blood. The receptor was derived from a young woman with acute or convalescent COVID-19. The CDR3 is CASSLLMWTPGGRDQPQHF. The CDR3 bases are TGTGCCAGCAGTTTATTAATGTGGACCCCGGGGGGCCGGGATCAGCCCCAGCATTTT. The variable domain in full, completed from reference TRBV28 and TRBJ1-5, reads DVKVTQSSRYLVKRTGEKVFLECVQDMDHENMFWYRQDPGLGLRLIYFSYDVKMKEKGDIPEGYSVSREKKERFSLILESASTNQTSMYLCASSLLMWTPGGRDQPQHFGDGTRLSIL.